These 20 T cell receptor beta chains were sequenced from one sample in a study of shared clonotypes between healthy human individuals. The data were produced by immunoSEQ multiplex PCR, yet TCRdb's version contains in-frame clones alone and is incomplete. The sample carries some 2,500,000 clones, roughly 90% recorded once. Sample: naive CD4+ T cells from PBMCs. The sample's subset: CD45RA+ positively selected. These receptors were obtained from a man in his late teens or twenties in good health. Some clones in this sample may be carry-over from other donors' samples.

As to this clone: Other DNA sequences within the sample encode an identical CDR3. The chain is built from TRBV6-5 and TRBJ2-3, with D unresolved. The CDR3 sequence is 11 residues long. Germline V gene data show CDR1 as MNHEY and CDR2 as SVGAGI. V was clipped by 3 bases and J by 8 bases, with 6 bases between them. CDR3 residues: CASSYSGTQYF. The CDR3 coding sequence is TGTGCCAGCAGTTATTCGGGTACGCAGTATTTT.

The rearrangement links TRBV5-8 to TRBJ1-2; the D is unclear. V lost 1 base and J 5 bases, leaving 9 bases between the germline ends. Per the germline V gene, CDR1 is SGHTS and CDR2 is YDEGEE. The CDR3 totals 13 residues. As DNA, the CDR3 is TGTGCCAGCAGCTTGTGGCCTAGATATGGCTACACCTTC. Translated, it gives CASSLWPRYGYTF.

The rearrangement uses TRBV10-2 and TRBJ2-7; TRBD1 matches 8 bases. CDR1 is WSHSY and CDR2 is SAAADI in the germline V gene. The CDR3 length is 13 residues. V lost 8 bases, J lost 6 bases, and 9 bases stayed unmatched. In DNA form, the CDR3 reads TGCGCCAGCTCAACAGGGGGGCGTCGCGAGCAGTACTTC. It codes for CASSTGGRREQYF.

V gene TRBV5-1 combines with J gene TRBJ1-1; a weak D match, TRBD1 (5 bases). V shed 3 bases and J shed 0 bases, with 6 bases lying between them. This CDR3 contains 13 residues. Germline-derived CDR1 and CDR2 are SGHRS and YFSETQ. This chain's CDR3 is CASSSGVNTEAFF. DNA of the CDR3: TGCGCCAGCAGCTCGGGGGTGAACACTGAAGCTTTCTTT.

The chain has TRBV11-2 and TRBJ1-2; 8 nucleotides match TRBD1. CDR1 is SGHAT and CDR2 is FQNNGV in the germline V gene. J was trimmed by 2 bases and V by 5 bases; bases with no gene match: 7. This CDR3 is 15 amino acids long. The CDR3: CASSPRDRINYGYTF. Written as DNA, the CDR3 is TGTGCCAGCAGCCCTAGGGACAGGATCAACTATGGCTACACCTTC.

The J gene is TRBJ1-2, the V gene TRBV30; D uncertain. Trimming removed 3 bases from V and 4 bases from J, with 9 bases in between. CDR1 GTSNPN and CDR2 SVGIG come from the germline V gene (reference sequence). The CDR3 sequence is 12 residues long. CDR3 sequence (DNA): TGTGCCTGGAGGGACGATAGCTATGGCTACACCTTC. Protein product: CAWRDDSYGYTF.

This sequence joins TRBV5-1 and TRBJ2-3; the match to TRBD2 covers 7 bases. Germline assignment: CDR1 SGHRS and CDR2 YFSETQ. The CDR3 has 16 residues. V shed 4 bases, J shed 1 base, and the junction held 9 bases outside the gene matches. The CDR3 DNA reads as TGCGCCAGCAGCCTGAACCCGAGCGGGGGCACAGATACGCAGTATTTT. Its translation is CASSLNPSGGTDTQYF.

The gene calls are TRBV7-2 and TRBJ2-1, with D possibly matching TRBD1 (6 bases). The CDR3 extends over 13 amino acids. The V gene's germline CDR1 is SGHTA and CDR2 FQGNSA. V was cut by 6 bases and J by 9 bases, with 15 bases left in between. In DNA, the CDR3 is TGTGCCAGCAGTTATCACAGGGAAGGTGAGCAGTTCTTC. It encodes CASSYHREGEQFF.

J is TRBJ1-2 and V is TRBV28; TRBD1 is a possible D gene (5 bases). Germline CDR1 and CDR2: MDHEN and SYDVKM. The CDR3 contains 14 residues. Trimming left V 8 bases short and J 7 bases short, with 20 bases between. The CDR3 protein is CASLGGARSGGYTF. In DNA form, the CDR3 reads TGTGCCAGCCTAGGAGGGGCGCGCTCCGGTGGCTACACCTTC.

The chain joins TRBV5-1 to TRBJ2-3, with a possible D match to TRBD2 (6 bases). The CDR3 consists of 14 residues. V was shortened by 7 bases and J by 3 bases, with 15 bases between the two germline ends. Germline V gene lookup returns CDR1 SGHRS and CDR2 YFSETQ. The CDR3 DNA sequence: TGCGCCAGCCGGGAGCGAATGGGAACAGATACGCAGTATTTT. Protein: CASRERMGTDTQYF. Full variable domain (remainder filled in from reference TRBV5-1 and TRBJ2-3): KAGVTQTPRYLIKTRGQQVTLSCSPISGHRSVSWYQQTPGQGLQFLFEYFSETQRNKGNFPGRFSGRQFSNSRSEMNVSTLELGDSALYLCASRERMGTDTQYFGPGTRLTVL.

V usage is TRBV5-1 and J usage is TRBJ2-3; 8 bases line up with TRBD2. The CDR3 extends over 16 amino acids. V was pared by 2 bases and J by 3 bases, with 8 bases of the junction left unmatched. Germline V lookup: CDR1 SGHRS, CDR2 YFSETQ. The CDR3 reads CASSFSREGLTDTQYF. CDR3 bases: TGCGCCAGCAGCTTTTCCCGGGAGGGCCTTACAGATACGCAGTATTTT. The full variable domain, its missing parts supplied by reference TRBV5-1 and TRBJ2-3, is KAGVTQTPRYLIKTRGQQVTLSCSPISGHRSVSWYQQTPGQGLQFLFEYFSETQRNKGNFPGRFSGRQFSNSRSEMNVSTLELGDSALYLCASSFSREGLTDTQYFGPGTRLTVL.

The rearrangement uses TRBV6-5 and TRBJ1-5; a possible D gene is TRBD1 (5 bases). Trimming took off 5 bases at V and 6 bases at J, with 14 bases between the two ends. CDR1 MNHEY and CDR2 SVGAGI come from the germline V gene. The CDR3 contains 14 residues. CDR3 in amino acids: CASSVQVGIQPQHF. CDR3 DNA sequence: TGTGCCAGCAGTGTACAGGTGGGCATTCAGCCCCAGCATTTT.

The chain links TRBV27 to TRBJ1-4; 9 nucleotides line up with TRBD1. Germline CDR1 MNHEY, CDR2 SMNVEV (reference sequence). The CDR3 totals 16 residues. Trimming removed 6 bases from V and 1 base from J; junction bases left unmatched: 6. The CDR3, as DNA: TGTGCCAGCAGATGGACAGGGGCGCAAACTAATGAAAAACTGTTTTTT. It is translated as CASRWTGAQTNEKLFF.

DNA of the CDR3: TGTGCCAGCAGCCAAGAAAAAGGAGGCACAAGGGCCCACAATGAGCAGTTCTTC. It translates to CASSQEKGGTRAHNEQFF. The chain combines TRBV14 with TRBJ2-1; TRBD2 might be the D (5 bases). V was cut by 0 bases and J by 5 bases, with 20 bases left in between. Germline CDR1 reads SGHDN; CDR2 reads FVKESK. The CDR3 has 18 residues.

The chain employs TRBV4-2 and TRBJ2-3; TRBD1 or TRBD2 may be the D gene (6 bases each). The CDR3 sequence is 17 residues long. Looked up from germline, CDR1 is LGHNA and CDR2 is YNFKEQ. Trimming removed 2 bases at V and 8 bases at J, with 23 bases between. The CDR3 region has the DNA TGTGCCAGCAGCCAACCGGGGGCGGGCACACAGTTAGTTACGCAGTATTTT. Its protein is CASSQPGAGTQLVTQYF.

The chain is built from TRBV14 and TRBJ1-1; D gene unclear. V lost 4 bases, J lost 0 bases, and 9 bases lay in between. CDR3 size: 14 residues. Germline CDR1 and CDR2: SGHDN and FVKESK. CDR3 protein: CASSLLGMNTEAFF. DNA for the CDR3: TGTGCCAGCAGCCTCTTGGGTATGAACACTGAAGCTTTCTTT.

The genes are TRBV6-5 and TRBJ1-1, with a possible D match to TRBD1 (6 bases). Trimming took off 6 bases at V and 12 bases at J, with 20 bases between the two ends. This CDR3 contains 13 residues. The germline gives CDR1 MNHEY, CDR2 SVGAGI. CDR3: CASRGSGDRDSFF. CDR3 bases: TGTGCCAGCAGGGGGTCAGGGGACCGAGATTCTTTCTTT.

This chain uses TRBV7-2 with TRBJ2-5; no reliable D call. Trimming left V 2 bases short and J 4 bases short, with 11 bases between. This CDR3 is 14 amino acids long. Germline V gives CDR1 SGHTA, CDR2 FQGNSA. The CDR3 DNA sequence: TGTGCCAGCAGCTTACTCGCGGTAGGAGAGACCCAGTACTTC. It encodes CASSLLAVGETQYF.

The genes are TRBV7-9 and TRBJ2-7; D ambiguous. V shed 5 bases and J shed 0 bases, with 11 bases lying between them. The length of the CDR3 is 14 residues. The germline V gene encodes CDR1 SEHNR and CDR2 FQNEAQ (reference sequence). The CDR3 DNA follows: TGTGCCAGCAGCCGCGGCAGACTCTCCTACGAGCAGTACTTC. This encodes CASSRGRLSYEQYF.

The CDR3 coding sequence is TGTGCCAGCAAGGGACAGGGAGGAACCGGGGAGCTGTTTTTT. Encoded protein: CASKGQGGTGELFF. V gene TRBV2 combines with J gene TRBJ2-2, with TRBD1 matching over 9 bases. The CDR3 sequence is 14 residues long. V lost 7 bases, J lost 5 bases, and 5 bases stayed unmatched. Germline loops: CDR1 SNHLY, CDR2 FYNNEI.